The clone carrying this T cell receptor (beta chain) has just a few counts. Constant-segment primers were used for 5'RACE, and the resulting TCR alpha and TCR beta cDNA libraries carried sample barcodes and UMIs. MiXCR was run by TCRdb on the 5' RACE reads, yielding one entry per CDR3 protein. The sample holds 360,000 or so distinct CDR3 sequences; 28% are singletons and the top ten take roughly 12%. CDR3 size: 15 residues. Germline values: CDR1 LNHNV, CDR2 YYDKDF (reference sequence). J gave up 6 bases and V 3 bases, and 7 bases lay outside the gene matches. The data stem from a study of T-cell memory formation after mild COVID-19. Across the study: TCR clusters mostly belonged to single donors.

The material sequenced was PBMCs or a T cell subset sorted from them (not recorded which). The V and J genes are TRBV15 and TRBJ2-3; 9 nucleotides line up with TRBD2. The sequence derives from an adult woman who had mild COVID-19 (a few samples of this study predate the infection). Cell type and time point are not known. The CDR3 reads CATSSGTSPRDTQYF. DNA for the CDR3: TGTGCCACCAGCAGCGGGACTAGCCCTCGCGATACGCAGTATTTT.